These 10 T cell receptor beta chains share one sample of origin, sequenced in a study of healthy donors' naive CD4 and CD8 T cells. Starting from roughly 0.45 ug of total RNA, TCR libraries were made with linear amplification. TCRdb fed the reads into MiXCR, producing one record per CDR3 protein. The data show approximately 200,000 distinct CDR3 sequences, around 74% seen once. Sequencing input: naive CD4+ and CD8+ T cells sorted from blood, pooled from several donors. Source of these receptors: a pool of human donors in good health; the sample pools cells from several healthy donors.

This clonotype was picked up a small number of times. This chain joins TRBV27 and TRBJ2-1; D could derive from TRBD1 or TRBD2 (5 bases each). The germline V gene has CDR1 MNHEY and CDR2 SMNVEV (reference sequence). V was cut by 1 base and J by 7 bases, with 17 bases left in between. The CDR3 extends over 16 amino acids. CDR3 nucleotide sequence: TGTGCCAGCAGTTTATTATCAGGGCCGGGGTCTAATGAGCAGTTCTTC. This gives the protein CASSLLSGPGSNEQFF.

The CDR3 spells CATGAGLPTYEQYF. CDR3 coding DNA: TGTGCCACCGGGGCTGGCCTACCTACCTACGAGCAGTACTTC. This chain connects TRBV19 to TRBJ2-7; perhaps D is TRBD1 or TRBD2 (5 bases each). The germline V gene has CDR1 LNHDA and CDR2 SQIVND (reference sequence). This CDR3 contains 14 residues. V was clipped by 10 bases and J by 2 bases, with 18 bases between them.

V is TRBV29-1 and J is TRBJ1-1; D is ambiguous. This CDR3 is built from 15 residues. From germline, CDR1 is SQVTM and CDR2 ANQGSEA. With 0 bases removed from V and 6 bases from J, the gap between germline ends came to 17 bases. The CDR3 DNA follows: TGCAGCGTTGAAGATCTAAGTCCCGGTGGGCCTGAAGCTTTCTTT. Residues: CSVEDLSPGGPEAFF.

J is TRBJ2-1 and V is TRBV15; D is ambiguous. Germline CDR1 and CDR2: LNHNV and YYDKDF (reference sequence). This CDR3 region has 12 residues. The V end lost 11 bases, the J end lost 0 bases, and 8 bases lay between the germline ends. The CDR3 loop reads CAFQSSYNEQFF. CDR3 bases: TGTGCCTTCCAGAGCTCCTACAATGAGCAGTTCTTC.

The V call is TRBV29-1, the J call TRBJ2-7; the match to TRBD1 covers 12 bases. The CDR3 length is 13 residues. The germline gives CDR1 SQVTM, CDR2 ANQGSEA. Unmatched junction bases numbered 6, after V lost 7 bases and J lost 5 bases. The CDR3 here is CSAGQGAVDEQYF. DNA of the CDR3: TGCAGCGCGGGACAGGGGGCTGTCGACGAGCAGTACTTC.

The gene calls are TRBV19 and TRBJ1-2; TRBD1 might be the D (6 bases). This CDR3 has 16 amino acids. V dropped 4 bases and J dropped 4 bases, with 19 bases sitting between them. Germline V gene data show CDR1 as LNHDA and CDR2 as SQIVND (reference sequence). CDR3 region: CASSTQGSIRSYGYTF. The CDR3 DNA is TGTGCCAGTAGTACCCAGGGGAGCATCCGAAGCTATGGCTACACCTTC.

The genes are TRBV6-2 or TRBV6-3 and TRBJ2-6; 8 bases map to TRBD1. This CDR3 is built from 20 residues. V shed 8 bases, J shed 0 bases, and the junction held 18 bases outside the gene matches. Germline CDR1 and CDR2: MNHEY and SVGEGT. In DNA, the CDR3 is TGTGCCAGCCGGTACAGCGTCCCGGGACAGGACTTCTCTGGGGCCAACGTCCTGACTTTC. It translates to CASRYSVPGQDFSGANVLTF.

The gene calls are TRBV29-1 and TRBJ1-2; 7 bases match TRBD1. The germline CDR1 and CDR2 sequences are SQVTM and ANQGSEA. With 2 bases clipped from V and 2 bases from J, the junction kept 2 bases outside the gene matches. The CDR3 has 13 amino acids. The CDR3 region is CSVERGQNYGYTF. CDR3 in DNA: TGCAGCGTTGAAAGGGGGCAAAACTATGGCTACACCTTC.

This chain uses TRBV27 with TRBJ2-3; 8 bases fit TRBD2. The germline V gene has CDR1 MNHEY and CDR2 SMNVEV (reference sequence). V lost 6 bases to trimming and J lost 6 bases; unmatched junction nucleotides: 8. This CDR3 has 14 residues. The CDR3 DNA sequence: TGTGCCAGCAGCTACAGACTAGCGTTGGATACGCAGTATTTT. This sequence encodes CASSYRLALDTQYF.

The chain recombines TRBV12-3 or TRBV12-4 with TRBJ2-7, with D perhaps TRBD1 (6 bases). The CDR3 runs 16 residues. The V end lost 3 bases, the J end lost 1 base, and 16 bases lay between the germline ends. The chain's CDR3 is CASSFLPTGISYEQYF. The CDR3 nucleotides read TGTGCCAGCAGTTTCCTCCCCACAGGGATATCCTACGAGCAGTACTTC.